The T cell receptor beta chain described here comes from a study of blood T cell repertoires in COVID-19. Whole-study context: Samples taken during acute and convalescent COVID-19 were collected in the United States, Italy and Spain. From T cells, B-cell-depleted T cells, or PBMCs came the material, which was cDNA or gDNA.

CDR3 length: 17 residues. The junction had 11 bases not matched to a gene; V was cut back by 3 bases and J by 6 bases. Germline values: CDR1 KGHDR, CDR2 SFDVKD. Source study methods: Estimation of nucleated cell counts was performed using reference gene primer amplification. Assay: immunoSEQ multiplex PCR; the TCRdb copy retains only in-frame clones and omits some. Clone size and V and J calls were adopted from that table, with D and trimming inferred from the DNA. The table records just over 650,000 clones, about 90% of them present only once. The sequence derives from a woman younger than 35 with acute or convalescent COVID-19. The sample consisted of peripheral blood. V gene TRBV24-1 combines with J gene TRBJ1-5; 9 positions agree with TRBD1. The CDR3 is CATSDQTGTGIVQPQHF. In DNA form, the CDR3 reads TGTGCCACCAGTGATCAGACCGGGACAGGGATTGTTCAGCCCCAGCATTTT.